This T cell receptor beta chain was sequenced in a study of PD-1 blockade in classical Hodgkin lymphoma (dated by TCRdb to about 2020). With respect to the entire study: Nivolumab dosing was 3 mg/kg intravenously every 2 weeks, continuing until either disease progression or unacceptable toxicity. The study used TCR beta sequencing and CyTOF to define a peripheral blood immune signature of response to PD-1 blockade in classical Hodgkin lymphoma. Summary of the overall study and its limitations: A significant rise by C4D1 was seen in CD4+ but not CD8+ TCR diversity (p=0.0027 vs p=0.16), with the rise being most apparent in complete responders (p=0.02). Lower diversity was observed in patients in whom nivolumab was started less than 1 year after ASCT, and these patients were excluded from later analyses so that confounding by immune reconstitution would be avoided. Baseline TCR diversity was reported to be lower in newly diagnosed patients than in healthy donors and to be lower still in relapsed/refractory patients. Baseline diversity similar to that of newly diagnosed patients was observed in trial patients achieving complete response, whereas significantly lower diversity was observed in partial responders and progressors. Only a single clinical trial cohort was studied, and what caused the repertoire differences, possibly disease activity or prior therapy, remained undefined.

Including the terminal cysteine and phenylalanine, the CDR3 comprises 17 residues. Only the CDR3 DNA is retained, 51 bases long and in frame from the first base. From a lookup of the germline V gene (reference sequence), CDR1 and CDR2 are PRHDT and FYEKMQ. As regards this clone: Its antigen is unknown. No per-base quality is available; no much larger clone lies one base away.

The label giving this sample's time point can be read as: cycle 1 day 1 (C1D1), immediately before nivolumab initiation. Every trial patient had relapsed after autologous stem cell transplantation, and cohorts A, B and C differed in prior brentuximab vedotin exposure. The trial cohort comprised 56 patients with relapsed/refractory classical Hodgkin lymphoma whose best overall responses were complete response, partial response or progressive disease. Trial patients were treated with single-agent nivolumab in the multi-cohort phase II CheckMate 205 trial. An independent review committee assessed best overall response using the 2007 International Working Group response criteria. PBMCs from the trial were collected at three points: immediately before nivolumab initiation (C1D1), and during therapy at cycle 2 day 1 and cycle 4 day 1. Peripheral blood was collected in 8 mL Vacutainer Cell Preparation Tubes, from which PBMCs were isolated by centrifugation and then cryopreserved.

The Qiagen DNeasy kit was used to extract genomic DNA both from unsorted PBMCs and from the negatively selected CD4+ and CD8+ fractions. TCR beta CDR3 regions were amplified by immunoSEQ multiplex PCR using primers annealing to V and J segments. Amplification bias was minimized using a synthetic immune receptor repertoire, and residual bias was removed computationally after sequencing. From the authors' description of their analysis: Custom Python scripts were used to quantify repertoire diversity as the Shannon entropy index. The unsorted, CD4+ and CD8+ repertoires were each analyzed separately, with the exception of combined analyses, where CD4+ and CD8+ sequences were merged in silico. A clone was considered expanded if an increase in frequency of at least 2-fold after treatment relative to C1D1 was found, and a pseudocount of 0.5 was applied to clones undetected at baseline. Clones with 0 or 1 copy at C1D1 were classified as singleton clones, and clones with 2 or more copies were classified as non-singleton clones. Clones expanded in unsorted samples were annotated as CD4+, CD8+ or unknown by matching protein sequences in sorted samples from the same patient. Wilcoxon tests were applied to paired samples to test diversity changes from C1D1 to C4D1. TCRdb mirrors the immuneACCESS table, restricted to in-frame sequences. Some clones are absent from its copies; in checked studies, under half trace to an unresolved V gene, and the reason for the others is unknown. The D gene and trimming were derived from the DNA, and the V and J assignments and clone size from that table. For this sample the table gives approximately 70,000 clones, of which roughly 91% were detected only once. About 8% of the sample belongs to the ten largest clones.

The receptor was derived from a human donor with classical Hodgkin lymphoma. The sequenced sample was peripheral blood mononuclear cells (PBMCs), obtained at baseline. The rearrangement joined TRBV13 to TRBJ2-5, with TRBD2 matching 8 junction bases. Judging by the DNA end, TRBJ2-7 fits better; the J call may be wrong. The CDR3 sequence is CASSIKPGLVGSYEQYF. The DNA sequence is TGTGCCAGCAGCATTAAACCGGGACTAGTCGGATCCTACGAGCAGTACTTC.